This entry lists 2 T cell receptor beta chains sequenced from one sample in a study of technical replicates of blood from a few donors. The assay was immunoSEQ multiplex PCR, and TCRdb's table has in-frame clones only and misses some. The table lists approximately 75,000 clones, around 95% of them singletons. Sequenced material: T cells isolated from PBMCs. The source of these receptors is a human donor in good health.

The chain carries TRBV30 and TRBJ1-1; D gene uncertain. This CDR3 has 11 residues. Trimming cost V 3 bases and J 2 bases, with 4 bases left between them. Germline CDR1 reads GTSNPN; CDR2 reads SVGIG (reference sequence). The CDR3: CAWRANTEAFF. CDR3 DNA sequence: TGTGCCTGGAGGGCTAACACTGAAGCTTTCTTT. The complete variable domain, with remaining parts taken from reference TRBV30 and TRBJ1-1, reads SQTIHQWPATLVQPVGSPLSLECTVEGTSNPNLYWYRQAAGRGLQLLFYSVGIGQISSEVPQNLSASRPQDRQFILSSKKLLLSDSGFYLCAWRANTEAFFGQGTRLTVV.

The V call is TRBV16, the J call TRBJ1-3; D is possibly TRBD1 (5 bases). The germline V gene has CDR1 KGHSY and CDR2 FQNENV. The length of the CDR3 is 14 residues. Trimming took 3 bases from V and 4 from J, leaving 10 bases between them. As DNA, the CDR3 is TGTGCCAGCAGCCAGCAAACAGGAGGAAACACCATATATTTT. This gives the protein CASSQQTGGNTIYF.